The 26 T cell receptor beta chains below all came from one sample that was sequenced in a study of shared clonotypes between healthy human individuals. The data were produced by immunoSEQ multiplex PCR, yet TCRdb's version contains in-frame clones alone and is incomplete. The table records approximately 92,000 clones, about 70% of them present only once. Sequences were obtained from memory CD8+ T cells sorted from blood. Specified subset: CD45RO+ cells pooled with CCR7-negative TemRA cells. All receptors come from a young man in good health.

Regarding this clone: A read error is the likely source, as a far larger clone sits one nucleotide away. V and J are TRBV27 and TRBJ2-2; 7 bases align to TRBD2. The germline V gene has CDR1 MNHEY and CDR2 SMNVEV (reference sequence). The CDR3 sequence is 16 residues long. Trimming took 1 base from V and 4 from J; bases not matched to a gene: 6. CDR3 region: CASSLFSGGSTGELFF. The CDR3 DNA follows: TGTGCCAGCAGTTTATTTTCGGGAGGAAGCACCGGGGAGCTGTTTTTT.

This clone was seen once. The CDR3 loop reads CASSLAGVMGNEQFF. As DNA, the CDR3 is TGTGCCAGCAGTCTGGCGGGAGTGATGGGAAATGAGCAGTTCTTC. V gene TRBV28 combines with J gene TRBJ2-1; 7 nucleotides align to TRBD2. The CDR3 covers 15 residues. The germline V gene encodes CDR1 MDHEN and CDR2 SYDVKM. The V segment lost 5 bases and the J segment 7 bases; nucleotides outside the gene matches: 11. The variable domain in full, completed from reference TRBV28 and TRBJ2-1, reads DVKVTQSSRYLVKRTGEKVFLECVQDMDHENMFWYRQDPGLGLRLIYFSYDVKMKEKGDIPEGYSVSREKKERFSLILESASTNQTSMYLCASSLAGVMGNEQFFGPGTRLTVL.

As for this clone: Given a far larger clone just one base away, this is likely a sequencing read error. Other DNA sequences in the sample encode the same CDR3. The gene calls are TRBV6-9 and TRBJ1-1; D uncertain. CDR3 length: 12 amino acids. Trimming shortened V by 3 bases and J by 2 bases, and 4 bases separated the two germline ends. Per the germline V gene, CDR1 is MNHGY and CDR2 is SVAAGI. CDR3 residues: CASSYSNTEAFF. The CDR3 DNA is TGTGCCAGCAGTTACTCTAACACTGAAGCTTTCTTT.

This clone was found a few times. The chain combines TRBV19 with TRBJ1-2, with D possibly matching TRBD1 (6 bases). The V and J ends lost 4 bases and 1 base respectively, with 7 bases between them. The CDR3 contains 13 residues. Germline assignment: CDR1 LNHDA and CDR2 SQIVND (reference sequence). The CDR3 loop is CASSKQGNYGYTF. In nucleotides, the CDR3 is TGTGCCAGTAGTAAACAGGGTAACTATGGCTACACCTTC.

V usage is TRBV19 and J usage is TRBJ1-4; D perhaps matches TRBD1 (6 bases). Germline V gives CDR1 LNHDA, CDR2 SQIVND (reference sequence). The CDR3 extends over 16 amino acids. V shed 5 bases and J shed 4 bases, with 17 bases lying between them. This CDR3 reads CASSFLTGWNNEKLFF. CDR3 nucleotide sequence: TGTGCCAGTAGTTTCTTAACAGGGTGGAATAATGAAAAACTGTTTTTT.

The rearrangement links TRBV5-1 to TRBJ2-5, with 8 bases identical to TRBD2. The CDR3 is made up of 16 amino acids. Trimming at V came to 0 bases and at J to 2 bases, leaving 6 bases not matched to a gene. Germline CDR1 reads SGHRS; CDR2 reads YFSETQ. CDR3 sequence reads: CASSLGVAGIQETQYF. The CDR3 nucleotides read TGCGCCAGCAGCTTGGGGGTAGCGGGAATACAAGAGACCCAGTACTTC.

The chain uses TRBV4-1 and TRBJ1-1, with TRBD1 identical over 9 bases. The CDR3 has 15 amino acids. Germline V CDR1 and CDR2: MGHRA, YSYEKL. J gave up 5 bases and V 6 bases, and 10 bases lay outside the gene matches. The CDR3 protein is CASSDARDRVTEAFF. CDR3 nucleotides: TGCGCCAGCAGTGACGCCCGGGACAGGGTAACTGAAGCTTTCTTT.

This clone was seen at least ten times. The V gene is TRBV5-5, the J gene TRBJ2-7, with D possibly matching TRBD2 (5 bases). Trimming stripped 3 bases from V and 3 bases from J, with 22 bases between. Germline lookup yields CDR1 SGHKS and CDR2 YYEKEE (reference sequence). The CDR3 spans 17 residues. DNA of the CDR3: TGTGCCAGCAGCTCCGCCGAGGGAGAGGGCTGGGTCTACGAGCAGTACTTC. As protein: CASSSAEGEGWVYEQYF.

This clone was seen just once. The CDR3 sequence is CASSPIPTMNTEAFF. The CDR3 coding sequence is TGTGCCAGCAGCCCTATTCCTACTATGAACACTGAAGCTTTCTTT. The rearrangement joins TRBV5-6 to TRBJ1-1; D not certain. CDR3 length: 15 amino acids. The V gene's germline CDR1 is SGHDT and CDR2 YYEEEE. The V end lost 4 bases, the J end lost 0 bases, and 13 bases lay between the germline ends.

The chain links TRBV7-6 to TRBJ2-5; D gene ambiguous. Germline V gene sequence: CDR1 SGHVS, CDR2 FNYEAQ. V dropped 1 base and J dropped 1 base, with 1 base sitting between them. The CDR3 spans 12 residues. Written as DNA, the CDR3 is TGTGCCAGCAGCTTAGTCCAAGAGACCCAGTACTTC. Protein product: CASSLVQETQYF. The full variable domain, rest sourced from reference TRBV7-6 and TRBJ2-5, is GAGVSQSPRYKVTKRGQDVALRCDPISGHVSLYWYRQALGQGPEFLTYFNYEAQQDKSGLPNDRFSAERPEGSISTLTIQRTEQRDSAMYRCASSLVQETQYFGPGTRLLVL.

V is TRBV28 and J is TRBJ1-4; D gene uncertain. CDR1 is MDHEN, CDR2 SYDVKM, per germline. The V end lost 2 bases, the J end lost 6 bases, and 13 bases lay between the germline ends. This CDR3 is built from 15 residues. CDR3 DNA: TGTGCCAGCAGTTTAGGGTTGGGCGGGGATGAAAAACTGTTTTTT. Protein product: CASSLGLGGDEKLFF.

The V call is TRBV29-1, the J call TRBJ1-1; D unresolved. V was cut by 3 bases and J by 2 bases, with 7 bases left in between. The CDR3 loop spans 12 amino acids. Germline V CDR1 and CDR2: SQVTM, ANQGSEA. This CDR3 is CSVEKENTEAFF. In DNA form, the CDR3 reads TGCAGCGTTGAGAAGGAAAACACTGAAGCTTTCTTT.

This clone was detected only once. V is TRBV5-1 and J is TRBJ2-3; D uncertain. Germline CDR1 and CDR2: SGHRS and YFSETQ. The CDR3 sequence is 15 residues long. V lost 0 bases, J lost 0 bases, and 8 bases lay in between. CDR3 sequence (DNA): TGCGCCAGCAGCTTGGGTTGGACGAGCACAGATACGCAGTATTTT. Translating it yields CASSLGWTSTDTQYF.

The rearrangement joins TRBV29-1 to TRBJ2-7; D could derive from TRBD1 or TRBD2 (5 bases each). Per germline, CDR1 SQVTM and CDR2 ANQGSEA. CDR3 size: 12 residues. The V end was cut by 3 bases, the J end by 4 bases, with 10 bases between. The CDR3 protein is CSVEGERYEQYF. The CDR3 coding sequence is TGCAGCGTTGAGGGGGAAAGATACGAGCAGTACTTC.

The chain has TRBV5-6 and TRBJ1-1, with 12 bases that match TRBD1. Germline CDR1 and CDR2: SGHDT and YYEEEE. With V trimmed by 4 bases and J by 1 base, 11 bases remained unmatched. The CDR3 loop spans 18 amino acids. The DNA for the CDR3 is TGTGCCAGCAGCCCTGGCCTGGGACAGGGGGCAAAGAACACTGAAGCTTTCTTT. It specifies CASSPGLGQGAKNTEAFF. Full variable domain (rest looked up from reference TRBV5-6 and TRBJ1-1): DAGVTQSPTHLIKTRGQQVTLRCSPKSGHDTVSWYQQALGQGPQFIFQYYEEEERQRGNFPDRFSGHQFPNYSSELNVNALLLGDSALYLCASSPGLGQGAKNTEAFFGQGTRLTVV.

This clone was observed a handful of times. This chain links TRBV5-1 with TRBJ2-3; D perhaps matches TRBD2 (5 bases). The germline CDR1 and CDR2 sequences are SGHRS and YFSETQ. V lost 4 bases, J lost 3 bases, and 21 bases lay in between. CDR3 length: 17 amino acids. CDR3 amino acids: CASSLRARGIGTDTQYF. The CDR3 DNA is TGCGCCAGCAGCCTCCGGGCACGGGGTATCGGGACAGATACGCAGTATTTT.

V usage is TRBV5-6 and J usage is TRBJ2-7, with a possible D match to TRBD2 (5 bases). Trimming took 2 bases from V and 2 from J, leaving 11 bases between them. The CDR3 is 14 amino acids. The germline V gene encodes CDR1 SGHDT and CDR2 YYEEEE. CDR3 sequence reads: CASSFVRGTYEQYF. DNA for the CDR3: TGTGCCAGCAGCTTTGTACGGGGAACCTACGAGCAGTACTTC.

The chain links TRBV5-5 to TRBJ1-4, with D possibly being TRBD1 (5 bases). This CDR3 contains 15 residues. Trimming removed 0 bases at V and 5 bases at J, with 11 bases between. Germline loops: CDR1 SGHKS, CDR2 YYEKEE (reference sequence). The CDR3 nucleotides are TGTGCCAGCAGCTTGGAGGGGAGGGAGAATGAAAAACTGTTTTTT. Protein sequence: CASSLEGRENEKLFF.

V is TRBV9 and J is TRBJ1-1, with D possibly TRBD1 on 5 matching bases. V lost 0 bases, J lost 7 bases, and 16 bases lay in between. This CDR3 region has 15 residues. From germline, CDR1 is SGDLS and CDR2 YYNGEE. The CDR3 DNA is TGTGCCAGCAGCGTAGATGGGAGGGGCAACGGTGAAGCTTTCTTT. Encoded protein: CASSVDGRGNGEAFF. The whole variable domain, filled in from reference TRBV9 and TRBJ1-1, reads DSGVTQTPKHLITATGQRVTLRCSPRSGDLSVYWYQQSLDQGLQFLIQYYNGEERAKGNILERFSAQQFPDLHSELNLSSLELGDSALYFCASSVDGRGNGEAFFGQGTRLTVV.

J is TRBJ2-5 and V is TRBV5-4; D not resolved. Trimming took off 4 bases at V and 1 base at J, with 14 bases between the two ends. The CDR3 loop spans 15 amino acids. The germline V gene has CDR1 SGHNT and CDR2 YYREEE (reference sequence). The DNA of the CDR3 is TGTGCCAGCAGCCCGACCGGAAGTACCCAAGAGACCCAGTACTTC. Residues: CASSPTGSTQETQYF.

This clone appeared many times. Other DNA sequences within the sample encode an identical CDR3. The rearrangement uses TRBV6-5 and TRBJ2-7; TRBD2 agrees at 8 bases. Germline values: CDR1 MNHEY, CDR2 SVGAGI. The CDR3 runs to 14 residues. The J segment lost 7 bases and the V segment lost 5 bases, leaving 10 bases of the junction unmatched. The CDR3 loop is CASSPGLELGEQYF. CDR3 DNA: TGTGCCAGCAGTCCGGGACTAGAGCTGGGTGAGCAGTACTTC.

This clone was counted a few times. The chain is built from TRBV6-6 and TRBJ2-1; 9 nucleotides line up with TRBD2. The CDR3 contains 16 residues. Germline CDR1 reads MNHNY; CDR2 reads SVGAGI (reference sequence). The ends lost 2 bases at V and 9 bases at J; junction bases unmatched: 11. The CDR3 loop is CASSYDPHSGSGEQFF. CDR3 sequence (DNA): TGTGCCAGCAGTTACGACCCCCATAGCGGGAGCGGTGAGCAGTTCTTC.

This clone was detected a few times. This rearrangement joins TRBV11-2 to TRBJ2-7; D call uncertain. Germline V gene data show CDR1 as SGHAT and CDR2 as FQNNGV. V was trimmed by 1 base and J by 3 bases, leaving 13 bases between them. The CDR3 sequence is 15 residues long. CDR3 sequence (DNA): TGTGCCAGCAGCTTAGGGTCGACGGCAGTCTACGAGCAGTACTTC. This sequence encodes CASSLGSTAVYEQYF.

This chain uses TRBV4-3 with TRBJ2-5; tentative D call: TRBD2 (5 bases). CDR1 LGHNA and CDR2 YSLEER come from the germline V gene. This CDR3 contains 16 residues. The V end lost 0 bases, the J end lost 7 bases, and 18 bases lay between the germline ends. The CDR3 nucleotides are TGCGCCAGCAGCCAAGATCTTGGTACAACCGGAGGGACCCAGTACTTC. Protein product: CASSQDLGTTGGTQYF.

The chain carries TRBV2 and TRBJ1-1, with TRBD1 matching over 8 bases. Germline assignment: CDR1 SNHLY and CDR2 FYNNEI. CDR3 length: 13 residues. V shed 0 bases, J shed 12 bases, and the junction held 6 bases outside the gene matches. The CDR3 protein is CASSEALDRVSFF. The CDR3 DNA reads TGTGCCAGCAGTGAAGCCTTGGACAGGGTTTCTTTCTTT.

The chain carries TRBV27 and TRBJ1-2; D is ambiguous. This CDR3 is 13 amino acids long. CDR1 is MNHEY and CDR2 is SMNVEV in the germline V gene (reference sequence). Trimming removed 0 bases from V and 3 bases from J, with 5 bases in between. CDR3 coding DNA: TGTGCCAGCAGTTTATCGACGGACTATGGCTACACCTTC. It specifies CASSLSTDYGYTF.